The 21 T cell receptor beta chains below were found in one sample sequenced in a study of T cells in Graves' hyperthyroidism and ophthalmopathy. The investigators amplified TCR beta CDR3 regions from RNA transcripts. HTBI primers were the set used in a first-round RT-PCR of the TCR CDR3. Via MiXCR, TCRdb re-called the multiplex PCR reads, giving one row per CDR3 protein. The data contain some 300,000 distinct CDR3 sequences, about an eighth of them singletons. The sequenced sample was blood. Receptors originate from a woman aged 40 to 49 with Graves' hyperthyroidism.

This clonotype was seen repeatedly, ten times or more. The rearrangement uses TRBV11-2 and TRBJ2-1; possible D gene TRBD2, 6 bases. The CDR3 contains 15 residues. V was clipped by 0 bases and J by 5 bases, with 11 bases between them. Germline lookup yields CDR1 SGHAT and CDR2 FQNNGV. CDR3 bases: TGTGCCAGCAGCTTAGAGGGTGGGAGGAACAATGAGCAGTTCTTC. It is translated as CASSLEGGRNNEQFF. Full variable domain (outside the CDR3, taken from reference TRBV11-2 and TRBJ2-1): EAGVAQSPRYKIIEKRQSVAFWCNPISGHATLYWYQQILGQGPKLLIQFQNNGVVDDSQLPKDRFSAERLKGVDSTLKIQPAKLEDSAVYLCASSLEGGRNNEQFFGPGTRLTVL.

Many counts were recorded for this clonotype. The V and J genes are TRBV2 and TRBJ2-2; D might be TRBD1 or TRBD2, each matching 5 bases. Germline CDR1 is SNHLY and CDR2 is FYNNEI. Trimming stripped 6 bases from V and 5 bases from J, with 16 bases between. The CDR3 is 15 amino acids. CDR3 sequence: CASRSGPDSTGELFF. The DNA for the CDR3 is TGTGCCAGCAGGTCGGGACCGGATTCTACCGGGGAGCTGTTTTTT.

This clonotype was seen repeatedly, ten times or more. In DNA, the CDR3 is TGTGCCAGCAGTCCCCGCGGGGCCTATTCACCCCTCCACTTT. Protein: CASSPRGAYSPLHF. The chain joins TRBV12-3 or TRBV12-4 to TRBJ1-6; TRBD1 is a possible D gene (5 bases). Trimming left V 5 bases short and J 8 bases short, with 13 bases between. The CDR3 has 14 amino acids.

Ten or more counts support this clonotype. The rearrangement uses TRBV6-1 and TRBJ2-5; 7 bases are a match to TRBD1. V gave up 8 bases and J gave up 5 bases; unmatched junction bases: 5. Germline V CDR1 and CDR2: MNHNS, SASEGT. The CDR3 totals 12 residues. This CDR3 is CASDRGRETQYF. Here the CDR3 DNA reads TGTGCCAGCGATAGGGGGCGGGAGACCCAGTACTTC.

V usage is TRBV30 and J usage is TRBJ1-5, with 7 bases matching TRBD1. This CDR3 has 15 residues. Germline V gives CDR1 GTSNPN, CDR2 SVGIG (reference sequence). The trim removed 0 bases at V and 6 bases at J, leaving 8 bases unmatched. DNA of the CDR3: TGTGCCTGGAGTGTAGGGGCAGGGGGGGCTCAGCCCCAGCATTTT. Residues: CAWSVGAGGAQPQHF.

V and J are TRBV19 and TRBJ1-2; maybe TRBD1 (5 bases). CDR3 length: 14 amino acids. Trimming took off 9 bases at V and 6 bases at J, with 20 bases between the two ends. Germline lookup yields CDR1 LNHDA and CDR2 SQIVND (reference sequence). The CDR3 is CASRVQGDRHGYTF. In DNA form, the CDR3 reads TGTGCCAGCCGCGTCCAGGGTGATAGGCATGGCTACACCTTC.

This clonotype was counted at least ten times. The J gene is TRBJ1-5, the V gene TRBV6-1, with a weak D call TRBD1 (5 bases). Germline CDR1 MNHNS, CDR2 SASEGT. This CDR3 region has 15 residues. V lost 6 bases to trimming and J lost 3 bases, with 15 bases between them. In DNA form, the CDR3 reads TGTGCCAGCAGCCCCCGGAGGGGCAACAATCAGCCCCAGCATTTT. Protein sequence: CASSPRRGNNQPQHF.

The chain carries TRBV7-8 and TRBJ2-1; D assignment may be TRBD1 or TRBD2 (5 bases each). CDR3 size: 16 residues. Per the germline V gene, CDR1 is SGHVS and CDR2 is FQNEAQ. V lost 2 bases and J 0 bases, leaving 11 bases between the germline ends. CDR3 DNA sequence: TGTGCCAGCAGCTTAAGGGACGCAAGCTCCTACAATGAGCAGTTCTTC. This codes for CASSLRDASSYNEQFF.

The chain employs TRBV28 and TRBJ2-3; 8 bases are a match to TRBD2. CDR3 size: 17 residues. Losses at the gene ends were 5 bases for V and 2 bases for J; bases not matched to a gene: 12. Germline V gene lookup returns CDR1 MDHEN and CDR2 SYDVKM. CDR3 amino acids: CASSNHGTSFSTDTQYF. The CDR3 region has the DNA TGTGCCAGCAGTAACCACGGGACTAGTTTTTCCACAGATACGCAGTATTTT.

This clonotype was seen at least ten times. V is TRBV28 and J is TRBJ2-7, with 8 bases lining up with TRBD1. Germline V gene lookup returns CDR1 MDHEN and CDR2 SYDVKM. The CDR3 runs 14 residues. Unmatched junction bases numbered 3, after V lost 3 bases and J lost 2 bases. CDR3 loop: CASSLTGATYEQYF. CDR3 nucleotide sequence: TGTGCCAGCAGTTTGACAGGGGCCACCTACGAGCAGTACTTC.

This clonotype occurred a few times. This sequence joins TRBV27 and TRBJ1-4; TRBD1 agrees at 8 bases. The V gene end was trimmed by 4 bases and the J gene end by 5 bases; junction bases not matched to a gene: 6. This CDR3 has 15 residues. Germline V gives CDR1 MNHEY, CDR2 SMNVEV (reference sequence). The DNA for the CDR3 is TGTGCCAGCAGTTCCCGACAGGGGAAAAATGAAAAACTGTTTTTT. Translated: CASSSRQGKNEKLFF.

This clonotype came up many times. The rearrangement links TRBV5-1 to TRBJ2-5; D could derive from TRBD1 or TRBD2 (5 bases each). V was clipped by 6 bases and J by 5 bases, with 17 bases between them. The CDR3 covers 14 residues. Germline V CDR1 and CDR2: SGHRS, YFSETQ. CDR3 in DNA: TGCGCCAGCACTGGGACCGATACGCGGGAGACCCAGTACTTC. It is translated as CASTGTDTRETQYF.

This clonotype has at least ten counts. The CDR3 coding sequence is TGTGCCAGCAGCTTAGACGGGATAGGGCGGGAGCAGTACTTC. Amino acid sequence: CASSLDGIGREQYF. The chain recombines TRBV7-9 with TRBJ2-7; perhaps TRBD2 as D (5 bases). Trimming cost V 1 base and J 7 bases, with 14 bases left between them. This CDR3 contains 14 residues. Germline V gene data show CDR1 as SEHNR and CDR2 as FQNEAQ (reference sequence).

Only a few counts were recorded for this clonotype. The chain links TRBV5-8 to TRBJ2-5; D is perhaps TRBD1 or TRBD2 (6 bases each). Germline V gene lookup returns CDR1 SGHTS and CDR2 YDEGEE. The CDR3 is 16 residues long. Trimming removed 0 bases at V and 4 bases at J, with 16 bases between. The CDR3 loop reads CASSLGGTSAGETQYF. The CDR3 region has the DNA TGTGCCAGCAGCTTGGGCGGGACATCGGCGGGAGAGACCCAGTACTTC.

This clonotype appeared many times. This rearrangement joins TRBV2 to TRBJ1-5, with D perhaps TRBD1 (5 bases). Trimming stripped 3 bases from V and 11 bases from J, with 17 bases between. In germline, CDR1 is SNHLY, CDR2 FYNNEI. The CDR3 length is 14 residues. CDR3 in DNA: TGTGCCAGCAGTGATCCCCACGGGGGAGGGTCCCAGCATTTT. Amino acids: CASSDPHGGGSQHF.

This chain joins TRBV6-1 and TRBJ1-6, with 9 bases aligning to TRBD1. The CDR3 totals 14 residues. V trimming: 10 bases; J trimming: 5 bases; junction bases outside the gene matches: 6. Germline V gives CDR1 MNHNS, CDR2 SASEGT. CDR3 residues: CAIKWDRDNSPLHF. In DNA form, the CDR3 reads TGTGCCATCAAATGGGACAGGGATAATTCACCCCTCCACTTT.

This clonotype was counted ten times or more. The V call is TRBV12-3 or TRBV12-4, the J call TRBJ2-2, with D hard to call. The CDR3 length is 11 residues. The V and J ends lost 10 bases and 6 bases respectively, with 9 bases between them. CDR3 protein: CATRGAGELFF. In DNA form, the CDR3 reads TGTGCCACCCGCGGAGCCGGGGAGCTGTTTTTT.

The sample holds many counts of this clonotype. This chain joins TRBV6-6 and TRBJ2-3, with no clear D. V lost 0 bases, J lost 6 bases, and 4 bases lay in between. This CDR3 has 12 residues. Germline V gene data show CDR1 as MNHNY and CDR2 as SVGAGI (reference sequence). CDR3 nucleotides: TGTGCCAGCAGTTACTCCGGGGATACGCAGTATTTT. It specifies CASSYSGDTQYF.

This clonotype has at least ten counts. This chain links TRBV12-3 or TRBV12-4 with TRBJ1-4, with D uncertain. V dropped 4 bases and J dropped 2 bases, with 14 bases sitting between them. The CDR3 spans 16 residues. The DNA of the CDR3 is TGTGCCAGCAGTTCCCCCTCCTGGGCTACTAATGAAAAACTGTTTTTT. Amino acid sequence: CASSSPSWATNEKLFF.

This clonotype was seen at least ten times. The chain has TRBV6-1 and TRBJ1-6; D unclear. Looked up from germline, CDR1 is MNHNS and CDR2 is SASEGT. The CDR3 has 14 residues. V was trimmed by 2 bases and J by 10 bases, leaving 12 bases between them. The CDR3 reads CASSENRRFSPLHF. CDR3 nucleotides: TGTGCCAGCAGTGAAAATCGAAGGTTCTCACCCCTCCACTTT.

The chain has TRBV19 and TRBJ1-1; D not certain. The CDR3 loop spans 19 amino acids. The germline V gene has CDR1 LNHDA and CDR2 SQIVND (reference sequence). The V and J ends lost 6 bases and 0 bases respectively, with 26 bases between them. The CDR3 nucleotides are TGTGCCAGTAGAGTAAGAGGACGGACGTGGCGCGGCATGAACACTGAAGCTTTCTTT. Amino acid sequence: CASRVRGRTWRGMNTEAFF.